These T cell receptor beta chains were read from a single sample in a study of blood T cell repertoires in COVID-19. Here immunoSEQ multiplex PCR was the method, and the copy in TCRdb shows in-frame clones only, minus some. Of around 190,000 clones listed, around three quarters are singletons. The material sequenced was peripheral blood. The source of these receptors is a man between 65 and 85 years old with active or convalescent COVID-19. Both conserved end residues are part of each CDR3. The order of the fields is J gene, D gene, clone size, V gene, CDR3 DNA, CDR3 protein. A D gene is named only where the DNA matches it firmly. Part of the rows lack a size; the others show once, few, many or a class for expanded clones.

j_gene: TRBJ2-2
d_gene: TRBD1
abundance: -
v_gene: TRBV7-6
CDR3nt: TGTGCCAGCAGCGAACGCAACCGGGACAGGGGGCATTTCGGGGAGCTGTTTTTT
CDR3aa: CASSERNRDRGHFGELFF

j_gene: TRBJ2-3
d_gene: TRBD1
abundance: -
v_gene: TRBV18
CDR3nt: TGTGCCAGCTCACTTACGGGACAGGAGGGTGGCACAGATACGCAGTATTTT
CDR3aa: CASSLTGQEGGTDTQYF

j_gene: TRBJ2-1
d_gene: -
abundance: -
v_gene: TRBV7-9
CDR3nt: TGTGCCAGCAGCTATTCCGAGGTTGAGCAGTTCTTC
CDR3aa: CASSYSEVEQFF

j_gene: TRBJ2-1
d_gene: TRBD1
abundance: -
v_gene: TRBV5-1
CDR3nt: TGCGCCAGCAGCTTGGTTCTTTCTCGGGACAGGGGGCTCTACAATGAGCAGTTCTTC
CDR3aa: CASSLVLSRDRGLYNEQFF

j_gene: TRBJ2-3
d_gene: -
abundance: -
v_gene: TRBV9
CDR3nt: TGTGCCAGCAGCGTAGGACCTAGCAATATCGCAGATACGCAGTATTTT
CDR3aa: CASSVGPSNIADTQYF

j_gene: TRBJ1-1
d_gene: TRBD1
abundance: -
v_gene: TRBV7-3
CDR3nt: TGTGCCAGCAGCCCCCAGACAGGGAGTAGGACTGAAGCTTTCTTT
CDR3aa: CASSPQTGSRTEAFF

j_gene: TRBJ2-3
d_gene: TRBD2
abundance: few
v_gene: TRBV5-4
CDR3nt: TGTGCCAGCAGCTTGCTTTTGGCGGGGGGGACGGATACGCAGTATTTT
CDR3aa: CASSLLLAGGTDTQYF

j_gene: TRBJ2-1
d_gene: -
abundance: once
v_gene: TRBV10-1
CDR3nt: TGCGCCAGCAGTGAAGAAAAGGGGTATGAGCAGTTCTTC
CDR3aa: CASSEEKGYEQFF

j_gene: TRBJ2-5
d_gene: -
abundance: -
v_gene: TRBV7-2
CDR3nt: TGTGCCAGCAGGAAACAGGGTCAAGAGACCCAGTACTTC
CDR3aa: CASRKQGQETQYF

j_gene: TRBJ1-5
d_gene: -
abundance: -
v_gene: TRBV6-2/TRBV6-3
CDR3nt: TGTGCCAGCAGCACCTACAGGGATGGCAATCAGCCCCAGCATTTT
CDR3aa: CASSTYRDGNQPQHF

j_gene: TRBJ2-1
d_gene: TRBD1
abundance: -
v_gene: TRBV30
CDR3nt: TGTGCCTGGAGTACCGGGACAGGGGGTCGAAATGAGCAGTTCTTC
CDR3aa: CAWSTGTGGRNEQFF

j_gene: TRBJ1-5
d_gene: -
abundance: -
v_gene: TRBV4-1
CDR3nt: TGCGCCAGCAGCCCCACAGGGTATCAGCCCCAGCATTTT
CDR3aa: CASSPTGYQPQHF

j_gene: TRBJ1-1
d_gene: TRBD1
abundance: -
v_gene: TRBV11-2
CDR3nt: TGTGCCAGCAGCTTAGAGACAGGGGGCCGCAGAGCTTTCTTT
CDR3aa: CASSLETGGRRAFF

j_gene: TRBJ2-1
d_gene: TRBD1
abundance: -
v_gene: TRBV6-5
CDR3nt: TGTGCCAGCAGTTCCCCGGGACAGGGGTACAATGAGCAGTTCTTC
CDR3aa: CASSSPGQGYNEQFF

j_gene: TRBJ1-5
d_gene: -
abundance: -
v_gene: TRBV6-5
CDR3nt: TGTGCCAGCACCACAGGGAATCAGCCCCAGCATTTT
CDR3aa: CASTTGNQPQHF

j_gene: TRBJ1-1
d_gene: -
abundance: -
v_gene: TRBV6-1
CDR3nt: TGTGCCAGCAGTGAACAGGGTAGAGCTTTCTTT
CDR3aa: CASSEQGRAFF

j_gene: TRBJ1-1
d_gene: -
abundance: -
v_gene: TRBV15
CDR3nt: TGTGCCACCAGCAGAGATCCCCGGGGTGGAGGTGAAGCTTTCTTT
CDR3aa: CATSRDPRGGGEAFF

j_gene: TRBJ1-6
d_gene: -
abundance: -
v_gene: TRBV2
CDR3nt: TGTGCCAGCAGCGCAGGACAGCGAAATTCACCCCTCCACTTT
CDR3aa: CASSAGQRNSPLHF

j_gene: TRBJ2-7
d_gene: -
abundance: -
v_gene: TRBV29-1
CDR3nt: TGCAGCGTTGGGGGGCAGGGGTCCGGGCCCTACGAGCAGTACTTC
CDR3aa: CSVGGQGSGPYEQYF

j_gene: TRBJ1-4
d_gene: -
abundance: -
v_gene: TRBV7-9
CDR3nt: TGTGCCAGCAGCCAAATTGCAGGCACCAGAGAAAAACTGTTTTTT
CDR3aa: CASSQIAGTREKLFF

j_gene: TRBJ2-5
d_gene: -
abundance: -
v_gene: TRBV5-1
CDR3nt: TGCGCCAGCAGCTTTCAGGGCGGCCAAGAGACCCAGTACTTC
CDR3aa: CASSFQGGQETQYF

j_gene: TRBJ1-5
d_gene: -
abundance: -
v_gene: TRBV2
CDR3nt: TGTGCCAGCAGTGAGACAGTGGGAAGTCAGCCCCAGCATTTT
CDR3aa: CASSETVGSQPQHF

j_gene: TRBJ2-3
d_gene: TRBD2
abundance: -
v_gene: TRBV5-4
CDR3nt: TGTGCCAGCAGCCTAAGGACTAGCGGGGCCTTTAGCACAGATACGCAGTATTTT
CDR3aa: CASSLRTSGAFSTDTQYF

j_gene: TRBJ2-2
d_gene: -
abundance: -
v_gene: TRBV27
CDR3nt: TGTGCCAGCAGTTTACCTCTTGCGGGGACCGGGGAGCTGTTTTTT
CDR3aa: CASSLPLAGTGELFF

j_gene: TRBJ1-3
d_gene: -
abundance: -
v_gene: TRBV7-9
CDR3nt: TGTGCCAGCGGACTTATGACCGGGAGTGGAAACACCATATATTTT
CDR3aa: CASGLMTGSGNTIYF

j_gene: TRBJ1-2
d_gene: TRBD1
abundance: few
v_gene: TRBV29-1
CDR3nt: TGCAGCGTTGAGGACAGGGGTGAGAACTATGGCTACACCTTC
CDR3aa: CSVEDRGENYGYTF

j_gene: TRBJ1-5
d_gene: -
abundance: -
v_gene: TRBV12-3/TRBV12-4
CDR3nt: TGTGCCAGCAGCTTGGGGCGGGGGCAGCCCCAGCATTTT
CDR3aa: CASSLGRGQPQHF

j_gene: TRBJ1-5
d_gene: -
abundance: -
v_gene: TRBV29-1
CDR3nt: TGCAGCGTTGTGGAGACAGGAGGCAATCAGCCCCAGCATTTT
CDR3aa: CSVVETGGNQPQHF

j_gene: TRBJ1-2
d_gene: -
abundance: -
v_gene: TRBV5-6
CDR3nt: TGTGCCAGCAGTCCGCCTCCGGGACACCCTAACTATGGCTACACCTTC
CDR3aa: CASSPPPGHPNYGYTF